Described below is a single T cell receptor (beta chain) sequence and its context. CDR3 length: 16 residues. Per germline, CDR1 SGHRS and CDR2 YFSETQ. Trimming cost V 0 bases and J 4 bases, with 14 bases left between them. The data originate from a study of patients and donors after allogeneic stem cell transplantation. TCRdb reanalysed the RT-PCR reads using MiXCR and keeps one entry per CDR3 protein. The sample contains 70,000 or so distinct CDR3 sequences, around 27% of which appear only once. Sequencing input: blood, either unsorted or a sorted T cell fraction (not recorded which). This sequence joins TRBV5-1 and TRBJ2-1; D is uncertain. The clonotype originates from a human donor who was either an allogeneic HSCT recipient or a stem cell or donor lymphocyte infusion donor (not recorded which). It is not recorded whose cells these are; they may come from a transplant donor. CDR3 protein: CASSLASRSAYNEQFF. The CDR3, as DNA: TGCGCCAGCAGCTTGGCCAGCAGATCGGCATACAATGAGCAGTTCTTC. Complete variable domain (other parts from reference TRBV5-1 and TRBJ2-1): KAGVTQTPRYLIKTRGQQVTLSCSPISGHRSVSWYQQTPGQGLQFLFEYFSETQRNKGNFPGRFSGRQFSNSRSEMNVSTLELGDSALYLCASSLASRSAYNEQFFGPGTRLTVL.